Included here is one TCR beta chain sequence, with context. Its antigen specificity is not known. Base qualities are missing; no much larger clone stands one base away. This same CDR3 is encoded by further DNA sequences in the sample. The source of the sample is a study of cytotoxic CD8 clonotypes in ibrutinib-treated CLL (dated by TCRdb to 2020 to 2022). Study-wide context: In this cohort, more than 14 patients were treatment-naive and roughly 10 were relapsed/refractory, while about 17 had unmutated IGHV. Every remission and progressive disease sample was obtained while ibrutinib was still being received by the patients. Cryopreserved peripheral blood mononuclear cells were collected before treatment, at response, and at either disease progression or sustained remission. Partial responses were observed in roughly 24 patients and complete responses in 2; after a median follow-up of 68 months, remission was maintained in 14 patients and progression was observed in approximately twelve. Longitudinal samples were available for about 30% of the 86 trial participants. An average of approximately 260,000 productive templates and 94,082 productive rearrangements was obtained per sample. Samples at response were collected after a median of about 12 months of treatment, with a range of about 6 to 40 months. Paper-wide results and their limitations: Public clonotypes were rare and either shrank or stayed stable during treatment, and the rise in clonality at ibrutinib response reflected expansion of private clonotypes. Sustained-remission and progressing patients did not have matched sampling times, and lymph node repertoires were not examined. Baseline clonality exceeded that of age-matched healthy donors and correlated strongly with circulating CD8+ T-cell counts. At ibrutinib response clonality went up, during sustained remission it held steady, and at progression it dropped back toward baseline.

Based on the germline V gene, the CDR1 and CDR2 sequences are LGHNT and FRNRAP. V has 1 base trimmed and J has 6 bases trimmed; junction bases matching no gene number 1. Spanning cysteine to phenylalanine, the CDR3 consists of 14 amino acids. Just CDR3 DNA is preserved here, 42 bases in frame from base 1. The goal of deep resolution MiSeq sequencing was a depth between 1 in 1 million and 1 in 200,000 T cells, and coverage averaged 10x per clonotype. The immunoSEQ hsTCRB Kit was used to generate the TCR beta libraries. Concerning the study's data processing: The data were analyzed with ImmunoSEQ Analyzer and ImmunoSEQ Data Assistant, and V, D and J gene assignments followed IMGT definitions. Clonality, which ranges from 0 to 1, was calculated by subtracting the normalized Shannon entropy of productive rearrangement frequencies from one. Only overrepresented clonotypes making up at least 0.05% of each patient's repertoire were included in the public clonotype analysis. Repertoires from approximately 12 age-matched healthy donors in immuneACCESS were used as clonality controls. Sourced from immuneACCESS, this table was stored by TCRdb with only in-frame sequences that have V and J called. A share of the clones is absent; for the studies checked, an unresolved V gene accounts for under half, and the remainder has no known explanation. V and J calls and clone size are given by that table; D and trimming were obtained from the DNA. The sample has about 160,000 clones on record, 84% of them singletons. Together, the top ten hold about 4.5% of the sample.

The time point label for this specimen denotes: 24 months on ibrutinib. For TCR beta library preparation, roughly 2 micrograms of genomic DNA were extracted from the cryopreserved PBMCs. Longitudinal blood samples from CLL patients on ibrutinib monotherapy underwent high-throughput TCR beta sequencing. The patients were enrolled in a single-center, open-label phase 2 trial of ibrutinib monotherapy. Sequences were derived from PBMCs, sampled after 24 months of ibrutinib treatment. The receptor was isolated from a human donor with chronic lymphocytic leukemia. The chain is encoded by TRBV12-5 joined to TRBJ1-5, with 9 bases in between that match TRBD1. The bases are TGTGCTAGTGGTTTGGGACAGGGGGGTCAGCCCCAGCATTTT. This gives the protein CASGLGQGGQPQHF.